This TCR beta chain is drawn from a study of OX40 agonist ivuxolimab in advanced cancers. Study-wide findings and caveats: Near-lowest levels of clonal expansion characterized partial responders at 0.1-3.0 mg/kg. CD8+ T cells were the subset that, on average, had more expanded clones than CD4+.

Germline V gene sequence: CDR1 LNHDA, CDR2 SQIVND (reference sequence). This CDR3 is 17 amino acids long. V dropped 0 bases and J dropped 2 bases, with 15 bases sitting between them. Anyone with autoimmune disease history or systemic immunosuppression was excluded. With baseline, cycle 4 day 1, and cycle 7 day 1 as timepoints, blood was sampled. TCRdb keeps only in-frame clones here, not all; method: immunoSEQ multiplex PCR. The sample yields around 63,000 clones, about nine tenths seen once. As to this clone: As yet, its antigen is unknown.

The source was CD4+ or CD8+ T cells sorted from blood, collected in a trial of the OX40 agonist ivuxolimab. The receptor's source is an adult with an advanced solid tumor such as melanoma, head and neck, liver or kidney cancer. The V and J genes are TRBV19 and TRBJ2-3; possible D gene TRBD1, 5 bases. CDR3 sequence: CASSIDGAGASTDTQYF. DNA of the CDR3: TGTGCCAGTAGTATAGATGGGGCCGGTGCCTCCACAGATACGCAGTATTTT.